This entry concerns a single T cell receptor beta chain. What it binds is unknown. The germline gene is not matched at one end of the junction; a read error may be the cause. The data derive from a study of early T cells in non-severe SARS-CoV-2 infection. On the study more broadly: Bulk RNA isolated from unsorted whole blood underwent sequencing; chains were not paired.

Each single cDNA molecule received a unique molecular identifier. MiXCR was run by TCRdb on the 5' RACE reads, yielding one entry per CDR3 protein. Here the sample spans tens of thousands of distinct CDR3 sequences, roughly 9.4% being singletons. Findings and caveats of the study: VDJdb-based matching was biased toward anti-spike CD8 responses and missed private and CD4 specificities.

The CDR3 extends over 13 amino acids. The germline V gene encodes CDR1 SGHAT and CDR2 FQNNGV. The sequence came from an adult who was a healthcare worker with PCR-confirmed SARS-CoV-2 infection or an uninfected control (not recorded which). The sample was whole blood, taken at baseline. The genes are TRBV11-2 and TRBJ2-1; 8 bases line up with TRBD1. The CDR3 spells CASSVDRGNEQFF. The CDR3 DNA reads as TGTGCCAGCAGCGTAGACAGGGGCAATGAGCAGTTCTTC. Looking up the rest from reference TRBV11-2 and TRBJ2-1 gives the full variable domain: EAGVAQSPRYKIIEKRQSVAFWCNPISGHATLYWYQQILGQGPKLLIQFQNNGVVDDSQLPKDRFSAERLKGVDSTLKIQPAKLEDSAVYLCASSVDRGNEQFFGPGTRLTVL.